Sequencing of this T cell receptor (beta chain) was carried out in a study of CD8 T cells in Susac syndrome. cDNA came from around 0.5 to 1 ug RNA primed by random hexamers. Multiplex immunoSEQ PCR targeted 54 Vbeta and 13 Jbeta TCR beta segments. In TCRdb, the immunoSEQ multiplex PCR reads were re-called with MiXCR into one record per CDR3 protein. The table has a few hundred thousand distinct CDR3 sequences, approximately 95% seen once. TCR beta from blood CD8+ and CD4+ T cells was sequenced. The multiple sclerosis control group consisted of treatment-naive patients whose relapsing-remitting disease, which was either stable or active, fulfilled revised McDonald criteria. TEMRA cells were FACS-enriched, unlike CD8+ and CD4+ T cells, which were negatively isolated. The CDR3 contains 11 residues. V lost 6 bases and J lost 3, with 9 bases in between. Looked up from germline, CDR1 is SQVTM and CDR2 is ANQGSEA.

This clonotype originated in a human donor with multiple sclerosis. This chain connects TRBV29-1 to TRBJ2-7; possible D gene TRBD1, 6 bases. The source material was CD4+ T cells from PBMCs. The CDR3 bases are TGCAGCGTCAAGGGACACTACGAGCAGTACTTC. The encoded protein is CSVKGHYEQYF.